The source of this TCR beta chain is a study of regulatory T cells in long-lasting Graves disease. Study context: Newly diagnosed Graves' patients had under 3 months of antithyroid drugs.

Looked up from germline, CDR1 is MRHNA and CDR2 is SNTAGT. Trimming took 3 bases from V and 6 from J, leaving 18 bases between them. The CDR3 contains 15 residues. As to time point: newly diagnosed GD, antithyroid drugs for less than 3 months. RNA from PBMCs was the source of the TCR library. In this sample, this clonotype turned up many times. Arm-PCR with iRepertoire HTBI primers amplified the CDR3 regions for these TCR beta libraries. In the authors' methods: Identified segments across samples numbered 60 or so TRBV and roughly 15 TRBJ. TCRdb called the multiplex PCR reads again in MiXCR, with one record for every CDR3 protein. The V and J calls and clone size come from TCRdb's table, not from the authors' own analysis. Of about 450,000 distinct CDR3 sequences listed, roughly 15% are singletons. These sequences were also reported in another study, on T cells in Graves' hyperthyroidism and ophthalmopathy. That source reports: The diagnoses drew upon clinical symptoms, serum thyroxine and TRAb, thyroid ultrasound and orbital computed tomography.

The rearrangement uses TRBV6-4 and TRBJ2-7; D remains unclear. The sample in question was peripheral blood mononuclear cells (PBMCs), obtained at new diagnosis, from a patient treated with antithyroid drugs. The sequence was collected from a woman aged 25 to 45 with Graves disease. The CDR3: CASSEETSHVREQYF. In DNA, the CDR3 is TGTGCCAGCAGTGAGGAAACCTCTCATGTGCGCGAGCAGTACTTC.